The subject of this entry is one T cell receptor beta chain. These data belong to a study of blood T cell repertoires in COVID-19. The protocol was immunoSEQ multiplex PCR, while the TCRdb copy is restricted to in-frame clones and leaves out a portion. This sample has a few hundred thousand clones, with roughly 90% found just once. The germline gives CDR1 MNHNS, CDR2 SASEGT. Between the trimmed V and J ends, which lost 4 bases and 0 bases, there was a span of 13 bases. This CDR3 spans 16 amino acids. Sequencing used PBMCs or T cells enriched from blood (not recorded which). V gene TRBV6-1 combines with J gene TRBJ1-5; perhaps TRBD1 as D (6 bases). The sequence derives from a woman between 25 and 40 years old who had recovered from COVID-19. The CDR3 protein is CASSGTAFHSNQPQHF. The CDR3 nucleotides are TGTGCCAGCAGTGGGACAGCGTTCCATAGCAATCAGCCCCAGCATTTT.